One and the same sample provided the 23 T cell receptor beta chains below, sequenced in a study of T cell repertoires in cytomegalovirus infection (dated by TCRdb to the late 2010s). The data were produced on an Illumina HiSeq 1500. TCRdb trimmed public reads at Q25 via fastp, called clones via MiXCR and kept in-frame beta chains. Each entry merges the rows of one CDR3 protein and shows their most common DNA and genes. In all, the sample holds some 800,000 distinct CDR3 sequences, and 30% to 35% of those were seen once. The ten largest clonotypes hold roughly 12% of the sample. Their specific antigens are unknown. The treatment or condition label here, explained by the study, means: in vitro stimulation with specific CMV peptide epitopes to enrich CMV-specific T cells. This material consisted of cultured CD8+ T cells from PBMCs, taken from culture after CMV antigen stimulation. All receptors come from a human donor in good health (CMV status not recorded). Some clones in this sample may be carry-over from other donors' samples.

J is TRBJ2-3 and V is TRBV15, with TRBD2 identical over 9 bases. CDR1 and CDR2 from the germline V gene are LNHNV and YYDKDF (reference sequence). With 8 bases clipped from V and 1 base from J, the junction kept 7 bases outside the gene matches. The CDR3 runs 15 residues. The CDR3 is CATAQAGGGTDTQYF. The CDR3 DNA reads as TGTGCCACCGCTCAAGCGGGGGGTGGCACAGATACGCAGTATTTT.

This chain links TRBV5-6 with TRBJ2-1; 12 bases fit TRBD1. CDR3 length: 17 amino acids. Trimming took 0 bases from V and 8 from J; bases not matched to a gene: 9. The germline CDR1 and CDR2 sequences are SGHDT and YYEEEE. As DNA, the CDR3 is TGTGCCAGCAGCTTGGTGCTGGGACAGGGGGCGACGGATGAGCAGTTCTTC. The encoded protein is CASSLVLGQGATDEQFF.

This rearrangement joins TRBV2 to TRBJ1-2, with D unclear. There are 11 residues in the CDR3. Trimming removed 6 bases from V and 11 bases from J, with 13 bases in between. Germline values: CDR1 SNHLY, CDR2 FYNNEI. Here the CDR3 reads CASSRRTGYTF. The CDR3 coding sequence is TGTGCCAGCAGCCGCCGGACGGGGTACACCTTC.

The chain uses TRBV5-1 and TRBJ2-1; 11 bases align to TRBD2. The CDR3 contains 20 residues. J was trimmed by 1 base and V by 1 base; bases with no gene match: 13. Germline lookup yields CDR1 SGHRS and CDR2 YFSETQ. As DNA, the CDR3 is TGCGCCAGCAGCTTGTACACTAGCGGGGGTCTAATGCTATCCTACAATGAGCAGTTCTTC. Amino acid sequence: CASSLYTSGGLMLSYNEQFF.

The chain uses TRBV10-3 and TRBJ2-2; 10 bases are shared with TRBD2. V shed 3 bases and J 5 bases; nucleotides not matched to a gene: 18. This CDR3 has 20 residues. Per the germline V gene, CDR1 is ENHRY and CDR2 is SYGVKD. The CDR3 DNA reads as TGTGCCATCAGTGAACCGGGTAGGGGACTAGCGACCCCTGGTACCGGGGAGCTGTTTTTT. It translates to CAISEPGRGLATPGTGELFF.

This clonotype has only a few counts. J is TRBJ2-6 and V is TRBV7-9, with a tentative D call TRBD2 (5 bases). Germline V gene sequence: CDR1 SEHNR, CDR2 FQNEAQ (reference sequence). The CDR3 has 17 amino acids. V gave up 5 bases and J gave up 0 bases, with 14 bases separating them. CDR3: CASSGRTADSGANVLTF. The DNA for the CDR3 is TGTGCCAGCAGCGGGCGGACTGCCGACTCTGGGGCCAACGTCCTGACTTTC.

This clonotype was counted at least ten times. Mismatch with germline at one junction end may stem from a read error. The chain joins TRBV5-1 to TRBJ2-3; 7 bases agree with TRBD1. This CDR3 is 15 amino acids long. CDR1 is SGHRS, CDR2 YFSETQ, per germline. The CDR3 region has the DNA TGTGCCAGCAGCTTAGAGGGGGCGCGGACAGATACGCAGTATTTT. Translation gives CASSLEGARTDTQYF.

The J gene is TRBJ2-1, the V gene TRBV27, with TRBD1 matching over 9 bases. CDR1 is MNHEY, CDR2 SMNVEV, per germline (reference sequence). The CDR3 is made up of 15 amino acids. Trimming at V came to 3 bases and at J to 9 bases, leaving 9 bases not matched to a gene. This chain's CDR3 is CASSFPGTGLIEQFF. The CDR3 DNA follows: TGTGCCAGCAGTTTTCCCGGGACAGGGTTAATTGAGCAGTTCTTC.

With respect to this clonotype: The conserved closing phenylalanine or tryptophan is absent in this CDR3, likely reflecting a read error. The J gene is TRBJ1-6, the V gene TRBV7-6; D unresolved. V was cut by 3 bases and J by 5 bases, with 11 bases left in between. This CDR3 contains 15 residues. Germline CDR1 reads SGHVS; CDR2 reads FNYEAQ. CDR3 protein: CASSFGKANNSPLHS. CDR3 nucleotides: TGTGCCAGCAGCTTCGGAAAGGCTAATAATTCACCCCTCCACTCT.

The rearrangement links TRBV28 to TRBJ2-5, with 12 bases aligning to TRBD2. This CDR3 comprises 16 residues. The germline V gene encodes CDR1 MDHEN and CDR2 SYDVKM. J was trimmed by 3 bases and V by 3 bases; bases with no gene match: 5. CDR3: CASSLQTSGGEETQYF. As DNA, the CDR3 is TGTGCCAGCAGTTTGCAGACTAGCGGGGGAGAAGAGACCCAGTACTTC. The whole variable domain, remainder taken from reference TRBV28 and TRBJ2-5, is DVKVTQSSRYLVKRTGEKVFLECVQDMDHENMFWYRQDPGLGLRLIYFSYDVKMKEKGDIPEGYSVSREKKERFSLILESASTNQTSMYLCASSLQTSGGEETQYFGPGTRLLVL.

The V call is TRBV7-6, the J call TRBJ2-3; 8 positions match TRBD1. Germline V gene lookup returns CDR1 SGHVS and CDR2 FNYEAQ. V gave up 2 bases and J gave up 3 bases; unmatched junction bases: 4. CDR3 length: 15 residues. CDR3 amino acids: CASSLPGQATDTQYF. The DNA of the CDR3 is TGTGCCAGCAGCTTACCGGGACAGGCAACAGATACGCAGTATTTT.

The V and J genes are TRBV6-1 and TRBJ1-3; the D is unclear. The germline CDR1 and CDR2 sequences are MNHNS and SASEGT. This CDR3 contains 15 residues. With 5 bases removed from V and 0 bases from J, the gap between germline ends came to 11 bases. The CDR3 sequence: CASSLDHTSGNTIYF. CDR3 nucleotides: TGTGCCAGCAGTTTGGACCACACCTCTGGAAACACCATATATTTT.

The chain carries TRBV18 and TRBJ1-1, with D perhaps matching TRBD1 (5 bases). Germline assignment: CDR1 KGHSH and CDR2 LQKENI. The CDR3 loop spans 16 amino acids. The V and J ends lost 0 bases and 11 bases respectively, with 22 bases between them. The CDR3 loop is CASSPPGGPYLSGAFF. The DNA of the CDR3 is TGTGCCAGCTCACCACCTGGGGGTCCTTACTTATCAGGGGCTTTCTTT.

Ten or more counts support this clonotype. The chain has TRBV2 and TRBJ2-3; the D is unclear. CDR3 length: 12 amino acids. Germline CDR1 and CDR2: SNHLY and FYNNEI. Between the trimmed V and J ends, which lost 6 bases and 1 base, there was a span of 5 bases. In nucleotides, the CDR3 is TGTGCCAGCAGATCAGGCACAGATACGCAGTATTTT. This codes for CASRSGTDTQYF.

This clonotype was detected ten times or more. CDR3 coding DNA: TGTGCCAGCAGCTTAGCGACAGGGAGCACAGATACGCAGTATTTT. Its protein is CASSLATGSTDTQYF. V and J are TRBV7-8 and TRBJ2-3, with TRBD1 identical over 7 bases. The V segment lost 0 bases and the J segment 0 bases; nucleotides outside the gene matches: 0. CDR1 and CDR2 (germline): SGHVS, FQNEAQ. The CDR3 has 15 amino acids.

The chain recombines TRBV5-1 with TRBJ2-1; TRBD1 matches 7 bases. V lost 0 bases, J lost 6 bases, and 6 bases stayed unmatched. Per germline, CDR1 SGHRS and CDR2 YFSETQ. The CDR3 runs to 15 residues. The CDR3 nucleotides are TGCGCCAGCAGCTTGGCACAGGGGTTCGTCAATGAGCAGTTCTTC. Amino acids: CASSLAQGFVNEQFF.

This clonotype was picked up a small number of times. This chain joins TRBV27 and TRBJ2-1; 9 nucleotides match TRBD2. Germline loops: CDR1 MNHEY, CDR2 SMNVEV (reference sequence). The CDR3 extends over 14 amino acids. V lost 2 bases, J lost 10 bases, and 6 bases stayed unmatched. CDR3: CASSLGSGGGEQFF. CDR3 in DNA: TGTGCCAGCAGTTTAGGTAGCGGGGGCGGGGAGCAGTTCTTC.

This clonotype appeared a few times. The chain combines TRBV11-1 with TRBJ2-7; 7 bases are a match to TRBD1. This CDR3 region has 14 residues. V shed 4 bases and J 2 bases; nucleotides not matched to a gene: 5. CDR1 and CDR2 from the germline V gene are SGHAT and FQDESV (reference sequence). The chain's CDR3 is CASSSDRMAYEQYV. CDR3 sequence (DNA): TGTGCCAGCAGCTCGGACAGGATGGCCTACGAGCAGTACGTC.

This clonotype was observed a few times. The chain links TRBV6-6 to TRBJ2-2; a weak D match, TRBD1 (7 bases). Germline loops: CDR1 MNHNY, CDR2 SVGAGI (reference sequence). The CDR3 has 18 amino acids. V was trimmed by 5 bases and J by 0 bases, leaving 19 bases between them. CDR3 coding DNA: TGTGCCAGCAGTGCCGGACCAGGGGGGAGCCCGAACACCGGGGAGCTGTTTTTT. It specifies CASSAGPGGSPNTGELFF.

The rearrangement links TRBV20-1 to TRBJ2-1; 11 bases are a match to TRBD2. Germline V gene sequence: CDR1 DFQATT, CDR2 SNEGSKA (reference sequence). Trimming removed 5 bases from V and 8 bases from J; junction bases left unmatched: 11. The CDR3 has 15 residues. In DNA form, the CDR3 reads TGCAGTGCTCGTCCGGGACTAGCGGTAATATATGAGCAGTTCTTC. It translates to CSARPGLAVIYEQFF.

The rearrangement uses TRBV6-1 and TRBJ1-1; D gene unclear. The CDR3 has 15 residues. V was pared by 1 base and J by 5 bases, with 14 bases between. Per the germline V gene, CDR1 is MNHNS and CDR2 is SASEGT. Here the CDR3 reads CASSEDGTPWTEAFF. CDR3 nucleotides: TGTGCCAGCAGTGAAGATGGAACCCCATGGACTGAAGCTTTCTTT.

The chain recombines TRBV14 with TRBJ2-1; possibly TRBD2 for D (7 bases). The CDR3 spans 17 residues. V shed 1 base and J shed 2 bases, with 15 bases lying between them. Germline CDR1 reads SGHDN; CDR2 reads FVKESK. CDR3: CASSQGFSGGPYNEQFF. CDR3 sequence (DNA): TGTGCCAGCAGCCAAGGATTCTCGGGGGGCCCCTACAATGAGCAGTTCTTC.

This chain connects TRBV7-9 to TRBJ1-1; no firm D call. Trimming took 5 bases from V and 6 from J, leaving 7 bases between them. There are 11 residues in the CDR3. Germline V gives CDR1 SEHNR, CDR2 FQNEAQ (reference sequence). CDR3 sequence: CASSLLPEAFF. The DNA of the CDR3 is TGTGCCAGCAGCCTCCTCCCTGAAGCTTTCTTT.